This note documents a single TCR beta chain sequence. From the 5' RACE reads, TCRdb called clonotypes with MiXCR, one entry per CDR3 protein. The table includes 150,000 to 200,000 distinct CDR3 sequences, approximately 6.2% detected once. The germline gives CDR1 LGHDT, CDR2 YNNKEL (reference sequence). This CDR3 region has 16 residues. Unmatched junction bases numbered 9, after V lost 2 bases and J lost 6 bases. The data were obtained in a study of T cells after yellow fever vaccination. The origin of this receptor is a man younger than 35 who received the YFV17D yellow fever vaccine. V gene TRBV3-1 combines with J gene TRBJ2-7, with TRBD2 identical over 11 bases. Material: CD4+ T cells sorted from PBMCs, obtained on the day of the first yellow fever vaccination. CDR3 coding DNA: TGTGCCAGCAGCCAATCCCCCGGACTAGCGGGTAGCGAGCAGTACTTC. Its protein is CASSQSPGLAGSEQYF.